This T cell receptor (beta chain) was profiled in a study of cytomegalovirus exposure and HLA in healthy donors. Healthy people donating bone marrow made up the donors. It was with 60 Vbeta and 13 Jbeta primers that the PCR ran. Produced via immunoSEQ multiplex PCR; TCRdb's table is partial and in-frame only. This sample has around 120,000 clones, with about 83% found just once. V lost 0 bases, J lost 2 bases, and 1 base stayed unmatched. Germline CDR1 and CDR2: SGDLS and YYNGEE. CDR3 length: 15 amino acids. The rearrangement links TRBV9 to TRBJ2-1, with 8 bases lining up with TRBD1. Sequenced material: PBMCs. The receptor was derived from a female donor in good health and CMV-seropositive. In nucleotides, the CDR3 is TGTGCCAGCAGCGTAGGACAGGGGACCTACAATGAGCAGTTCTTC. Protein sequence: CASSVGQGTYNEQFF.